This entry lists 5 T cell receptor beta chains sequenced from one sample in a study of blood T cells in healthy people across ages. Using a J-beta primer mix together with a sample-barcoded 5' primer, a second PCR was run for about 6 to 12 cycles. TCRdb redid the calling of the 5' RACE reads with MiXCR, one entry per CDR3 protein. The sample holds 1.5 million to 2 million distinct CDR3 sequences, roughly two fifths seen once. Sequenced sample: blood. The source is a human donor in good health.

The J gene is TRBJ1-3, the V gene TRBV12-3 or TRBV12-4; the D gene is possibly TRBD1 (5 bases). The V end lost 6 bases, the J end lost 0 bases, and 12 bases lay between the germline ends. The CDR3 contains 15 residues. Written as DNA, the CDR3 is TGTGCCAGCAGCTATGACGGGGCCTCTGGAAACACCATATATTTT. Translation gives CASSYDGASGNTIYF.

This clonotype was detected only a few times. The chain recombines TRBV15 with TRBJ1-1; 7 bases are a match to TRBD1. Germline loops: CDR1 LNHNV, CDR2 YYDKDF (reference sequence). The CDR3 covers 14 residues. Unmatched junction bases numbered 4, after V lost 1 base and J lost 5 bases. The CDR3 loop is CATSRGQGGTEAFF. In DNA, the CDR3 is TGTGCCACCAGCAGAGGCCAGGGGGGGACTGAAGCTTTCTTT.

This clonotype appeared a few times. The CDR3 sequence: CASSLLTSGAETQYF. CDR3 bases: TGTGCCAGCAGCCTATTAACTAGCGGGGCGGAGACCCAGTACTTC. The chain recombines TRBV7-2 with TRBJ2-5, with 10 bases identical to TRBD2. Germline CDR1 and CDR2: SGHTA and FQGNSA. J lost 5 bases, V lost 5 bases, and 8 bases had no gene match. The CDR3 sequence is 15 residues long.

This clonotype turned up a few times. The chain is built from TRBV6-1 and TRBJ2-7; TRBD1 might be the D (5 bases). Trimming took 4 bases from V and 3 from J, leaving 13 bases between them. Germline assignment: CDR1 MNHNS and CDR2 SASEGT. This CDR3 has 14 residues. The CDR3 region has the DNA TGTGCCAGCAGTGGGGCACAGGTCCACTACGAGCAGTACTTC. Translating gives CASSGAQVHYEQYF.

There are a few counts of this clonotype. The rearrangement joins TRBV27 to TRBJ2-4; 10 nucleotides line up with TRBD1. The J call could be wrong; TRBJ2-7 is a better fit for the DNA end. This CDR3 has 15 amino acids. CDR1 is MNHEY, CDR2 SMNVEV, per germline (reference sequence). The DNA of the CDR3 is TGTGCCAGCAGTTATCCGGGACAGGGGCCTAACGAGCAGTACTTC. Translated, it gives CASSYPGQGPNEQYF.